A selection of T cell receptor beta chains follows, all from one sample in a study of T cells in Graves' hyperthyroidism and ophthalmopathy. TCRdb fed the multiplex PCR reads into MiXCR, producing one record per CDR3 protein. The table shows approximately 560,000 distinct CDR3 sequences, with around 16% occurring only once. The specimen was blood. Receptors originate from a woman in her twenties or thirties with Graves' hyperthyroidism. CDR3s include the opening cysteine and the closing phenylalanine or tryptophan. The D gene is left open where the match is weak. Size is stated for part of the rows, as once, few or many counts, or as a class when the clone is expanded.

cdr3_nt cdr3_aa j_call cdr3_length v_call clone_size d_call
TGTGCCACCAGCAGAGATCCTAGGTCCAGGGAGACCCAGTACTTC CATSRDPRSRETQYF TRBJ2-5 15 TRBV15 many .
TGTGCCAGCAGTTTATTAAGTCAGTGGGGTTCACCCCTCCACTTT CASSLLSQWGSPLHF TRBJ1-6 15 TRBV27 few .
TGTGCCAGCAGTTACCGAGCGGAGACCTACAATGAGCAGTTCTTC CASSYRAETYNEQFF TRBJ2-1 15 TRBV6-2/TRBV6-3 many .
TGTGCCAGCAGTTACGATTGGGACATTAGCAATCAGCCCCAGCATTTT CASSYDWDISNQPQHF TRBJ1-5 16 TRBV6-9 . .
TGTGCCAGCAGTGAAAGCCTCCATCAGCCCCAGCATTTT CASSESLHQPQHF TRBJ1-5 13 TRBV6-1 many .
TGTGCCAGCAGTCCTCCGACAGGGAACGAGCAGTACTTC CASSPPTGNEQYF TRBJ2-7 13 TRBV28 many TRBD1
TGTGCCAGCAGTGTAAAACAGAGCGGGAGAAGCTCCTACGAGCAGTACTTC CASSVKQSGRSSYEQYF TRBJ2-7 17 TRBV6-5 many TRBD2
TGCGCCAGCAGGCAGAGCGGAGGGAGCTCCTACAATGAGCAGTTCTTC CASRQSGGSSYNEQFF TRBJ2-1 16 TRBV5-1 many .
TGCGCCAGCAGGGCCTTTGGGACAGGGGGCGGGCCAGATACGCAGTATTTT CASRAFGTGGGPDTQYF TRBJ2-3 17 TRBV4-1 few TRBD1
TGCGCCAGCAGCTCGGTAACAGGGTACTCGAACACTGAAGCTTTCTTT CASSSVTGYSNTEAFF TRBJ1-1 16 TRBV5-1 many .
TGCGCCAGCAGCTTCTCGACTAGAGGGGGTTCAGATACGCAGTATTTT CASSFSTRGGSDTQYF TRBJ2-3 16 TRBV5-1 many .
TGCAGTGCTAGAGATCGTAACCACCAGGGGTATGGCTACACCTTC CSARDRNHQGYGYTF TRBJ1-2 15 TRBV20-1 many .
TGCAGTGCTCCTTGGACTAGTACAGATACGCAGTATTTT CSAPWTSTDTQYF TRBJ2-3 13 TRBV20-1 . TRBD2
TGTGCCAGCAGTTACTTCCGAACAGCAGGGCGGAGGGATACGCAGTATTTT CASSYFRTAGRRDTQYF TRBJ2-3 17 TRBV6-2/TRBV6-3 many .
TGTGCCATCAGTGAGTCTCCCGGGGTACTCTACGAGCAGTACTTC CAISESPGVLYEQYF TRBJ2-7 15 TRBV10-3 few .
TGTGCCAGCAGCCCAGGGGGGAATCCAGATACGCAGTATTTT CASSPGGNPDTQYF TRBJ2-3 14 TRBV7-9 many .
TGTGCCAGCAGTTACTTGAGCGGGAGCGCAGATACGCAGTATTTT CASSYLSGSADTQYF TRBJ2-3 15 TRBV6-5 many TRBD2
TGTGCCAGTAGTATCGAACATCTAGCGGGAAACTACAATGAGCAGTTCTTC CASSIEHLAGNYNEQFF TRBJ2-1 17 TRBV19 few TRBD2
TGTGCCAGCAGCTCCGGGACATATTCCTACAATGAGCAGTTCTTC CASSSGTYSYNEQFF TRBJ2-1 15 TRBV7-9 many .
TGTGCCAGCAGTTACTCTAGCCGAAGGGGACTAGCGGGAGGCTACGAGCAGTACTTC CASSYSSRRGLAGGYEQYF TRBJ2-7 19 TRBV6-2/TRBV6-3 many TRBD2
TGCAGTGCTAGGGAGGTCGCCACAGATACGCAGTATTTT CSAREVATDTQYF TRBJ2-3 13 TRBV20-1 few .
TGTGCCAGCAGTGAAGAGCACTCCCTAATATACAATGAGCAGTTCTTC CASSEEHSLIYNEQFF TRBJ2-1 16 TRBV2 many .
TGTGCCAGCTCACCACCGGGGGGAACTGCCGCCTACGAGCAGTACTTC CASSPPGGTAAYEQYF TRBJ2-7 16 TRBV18 . .
TGTGCCAGCAGCTTATTAGCGACCTACGAGCAGTACTTC CASSLLATYEQYF TRBJ2-7 13 TRBV11-2 many .
TGTGCCTGGAGTGTAAGTGGGGCAGGTGATTCGTCTGAGCAGTTCTTC CAWSVSGAGDSSEQFF TRBJ2-1 16 TRBV30 many .
TGTGCCTGGACCGGACAGGGACCTGAAAAACTGTTTTTT CAWTGQGPEKLFF TRBJ1-4 13 TRBV30 many TRBD1
TGTGCCAGCAAGACGCAAGAGACCCAGTACTTC CASKTQETQYF TRBJ2-5 11 TRBV28 many .
TGCAGCGTTGAAGCCCAGGAGGGGAGTCATACGCAGTATTTT CSVEAQEGSHTQYF TRBJ2-3 14 TRBV29-1 many .
TGTGCCAACAGCTCCCCGTTAATGGGGGAGCTGTTTTTT CANSSPLMGELFF TRBJ2-2 13 TRBV7-3 . .
TGTGCCAGCAGTTACTCGAGGGGACAGGGAGGAGATACGCAGTATTTT CASSYSRGQGGDTQYF TRBJ2-3 16 TRBV6-2/TRBV6-3 . TRBD1
TGTGCCAGCACCCGACAGCCCAAGGCTCCTTTCTTT CASTRQPKAPFF TRBJ1-1 12 TRBV28 many .
TGTGCCAGCAGTTTAGGTCGAAGGAACACTGAAGCTTTCTTT CASSLGRRNTEAFF TRBJ1-1 14 TRBV12-3/TRBV12-4 many .
TGTGCCAGCAGCTTATTCCAGGGGATTAGGGAGACCCAGTACTTC CASSLFQGIRETQYF TRBJ2-5 15 TRBV11-2 many .
TGTGCCAGCAGCTTATGGGCGTCCGGGGAGCTGTTTTTT CASSLWASGELFF TRBJ2-2 13 TRBV11-2 many .
TGTGCCAGCAGTTTAATGCAGGGATATGGCTACACCTTC CASSLMQGYGYTF TRBJ1-2 13 TRBV28 many .
TGCGCCAGCAGCTTGGGAGGGACCGGGGACAATGGGCAGTTCTTC CASSLGGTGDNGQFF TRBJ2-1 15 TRBV5-1 . .
TGTGCCAGCAGATTACAGGGGTCCGGAAACACCATATATTTT CASRLQGSGNTIYF TRBJ1-3 14 TRBV6-1 many TRBD1
TGTGCCAGCAGCCCTCGGGCCGACACCGGGGAGCTGTTTTTT CASSPRADTGELFF TRBJ2-2 14 TRBV7-3 once .
TGTGCCAGCAGCCGCTTGGGCCGGGGCGGGAGCCTTGGTGAGCAGTTCTTC CASSRLGRGGSLGEQFF TRBJ2-1 17 TRBV7-2 many TRBD2
TGTGCCAGCAGCTCCGGGACAATGGACAATCAGCCCCAGCATTTT CASSSGTMDNQPQHF TRBJ1-5 15 TRBV7-2 many .
TGTGCCAGCAGCATGACTAGCGGGAGCTCCTACAATGAGCAGTTCTTC CASSMTSGSSYNEQFF TRBJ2-1 16 TRBV11-2 many TRBD2
TGTGCCAGTAGTATTAATACTGGTTTGGGCTCTGAAGCTTTCTTT CASSINTGLGSEAFF TRBJ1-1 15 TRBV19 . .
TGCAGTGCCGGACTGCGGAATAGCAATCAGCCCCAGCATTTT CSAGLRNSNQPQHF TRBJ1-5 14 TRBV20-1 . .
TGTGCCAGCAGCTTAGGCCGCCTCGACATGAACACTGAAGCTTTCTTT CASSLGRLDMNTEAFF TRBJ1-1 16 TRBV13 . .
TGTGCCAGCAGCAACGCCACTGCTTACAATGAGCAGTTCTTC CASSNATAYNEQFF TRBJ2-1 14 TRBV5-4 . .
TGTGCCAGCAGCCAAGATTTCGAGGGGCCGAGCTCCTACGAGCAGTACTTC CASSQDFEGPSSYEQYF TRBJ2-7 17 TRBV14 . .
TGCGCCAGCAGCCAAGGCGGGGACGTGGAGACCCAGTACTTC CASSQGGDVETQYF TRBJ2-5 14 TRBV4-1 few .
TGTGCCAGCAGCCGGACCCAAGACGGAAACACCATATATTTT CASSRTQDGNTIYF TRBJ1-3 14 TRBV6-1 many .
TGTGCCAGCAAGGGCTCCCGGAGCTCTGGGGCCAACGTCCTGACTTTC CASKGSRSSGANVLTF TRBJ2-6 16 TRBV6-1 few .
TGTGCCAGCAGCTTAAACGGAGCGGGAGGCACAGATACGCAGTATTTT CASSLNGAGGTDTQYF TRBJ2-3 16 TRBV7-3 many TRBD2
TGTGCCAGTAATTCCGCCCGGGGAACACCCCAGTACTTC CASNSARGTPQYF TRBJ2-5 13 TRBV19 . .
TGCAGCGTTGAAGAACGGGAGTTTGAGCAGTTCTTC CSVEEREFEQFF TRBJ2-1 12 TRBV29-1 many .
TGTGCCAGCTCACCTTTACTAGCGGATACATACGAGCAGTACTTC CASSPLLADTYEQYF TRBJ2-7 15 TRBV18 many TRBD2
TGTGCCAGCAACGATCCGGGACTAGACACTCTCAATGAGCAGTTCTTC CASNDPGLDTLNEQFF TRBJ2-1 16 TRBV6-1 many TRBD2
TGTGCCAGCAGCGGGCGACCCGCCGGCTCGTTGGACGGTTACTACACTGAAGCTTTCTTT CASSGRPAGSLDGYYTEAFF TRBJ1-1 20 TRBV9 . .